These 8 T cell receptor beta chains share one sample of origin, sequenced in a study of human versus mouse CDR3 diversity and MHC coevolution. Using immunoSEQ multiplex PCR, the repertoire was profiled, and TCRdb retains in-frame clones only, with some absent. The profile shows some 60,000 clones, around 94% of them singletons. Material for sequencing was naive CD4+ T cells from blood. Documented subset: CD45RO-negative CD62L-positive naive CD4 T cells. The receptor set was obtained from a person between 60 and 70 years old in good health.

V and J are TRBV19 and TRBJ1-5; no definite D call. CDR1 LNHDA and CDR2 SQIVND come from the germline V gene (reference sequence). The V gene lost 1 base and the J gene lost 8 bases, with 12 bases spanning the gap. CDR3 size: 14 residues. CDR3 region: CASSIVSSGEPQHF. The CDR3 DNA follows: TGTGCCAGTAGTATAGTGAGTTCGGGTGAGCCCCAGCATTTT.

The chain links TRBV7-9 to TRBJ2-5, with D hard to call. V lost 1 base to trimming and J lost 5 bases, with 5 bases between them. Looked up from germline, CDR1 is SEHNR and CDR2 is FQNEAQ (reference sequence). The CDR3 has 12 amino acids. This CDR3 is CASSLGSETQYF. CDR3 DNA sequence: TGTGCCAGCAGCTTAGGGAGTGAGACCCAGTACTTC.

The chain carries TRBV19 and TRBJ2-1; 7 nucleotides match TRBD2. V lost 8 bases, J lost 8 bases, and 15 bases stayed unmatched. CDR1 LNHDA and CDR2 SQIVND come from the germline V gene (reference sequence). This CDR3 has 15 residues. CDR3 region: CASGGLAAPRDEQFF. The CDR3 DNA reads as TGTGCCAGTGGAGGGCTAGCGGCCCCACGGGATGAGCAGTTCTTC.

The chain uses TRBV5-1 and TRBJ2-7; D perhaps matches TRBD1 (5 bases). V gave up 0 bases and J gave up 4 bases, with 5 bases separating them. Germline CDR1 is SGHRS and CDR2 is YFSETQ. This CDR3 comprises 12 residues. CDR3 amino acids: CASSLDRYEQYF. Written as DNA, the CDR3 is TGCGCCAGCAGCTTGGACAGGTACGAGCAGTACTTC.

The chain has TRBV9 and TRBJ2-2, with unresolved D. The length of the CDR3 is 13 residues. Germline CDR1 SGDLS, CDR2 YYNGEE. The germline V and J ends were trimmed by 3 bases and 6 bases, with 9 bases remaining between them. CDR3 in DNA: TGTGCCAGCAGCGGGTTGCGGCCCGGGGAGCTGTTTTTT. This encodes CASSGLRPGELFF.

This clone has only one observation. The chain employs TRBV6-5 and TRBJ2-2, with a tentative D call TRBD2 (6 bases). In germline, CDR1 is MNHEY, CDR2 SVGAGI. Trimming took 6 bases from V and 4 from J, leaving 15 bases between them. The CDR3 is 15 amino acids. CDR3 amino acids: CASRPPGLSTGELFF. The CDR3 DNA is TGTGCCAGCAGGCCCCCGGGACTGAGCACCGGGGAGCTGTTTTTT.

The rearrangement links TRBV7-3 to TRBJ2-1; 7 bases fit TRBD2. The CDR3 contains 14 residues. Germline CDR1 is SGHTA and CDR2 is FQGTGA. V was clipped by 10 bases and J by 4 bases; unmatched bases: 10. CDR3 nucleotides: TGTGCCACCGCCCAGGAAGCGGGATACAATGAGCAGTTCTTC. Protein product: CATAQEAGYNEQFF.

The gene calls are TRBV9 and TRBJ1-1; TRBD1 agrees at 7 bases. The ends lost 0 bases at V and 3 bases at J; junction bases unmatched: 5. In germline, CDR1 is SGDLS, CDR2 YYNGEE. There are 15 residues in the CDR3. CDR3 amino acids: CASSVEGARDTEAFF. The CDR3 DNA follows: TGTGCCAGCAGCGTAGAGGGGGCAAGGGACACTGAAGCTTTCTTT.